A single sample gave rise to the 31 T cell receptor beta chains below, sequenced in a study of control samples from healthy donors and cancer patients. Sequencing used immunoSEQ multiplex PCR; TCRdb keeps in-frame clones, though not all of them. In the table there are 90,000 to 150,000 clones, approximately 87% of which are singletons. The sample was blood. These receptors were collected from a man aged 25-45 years in good health.

J is TRBJ2-3 and V is TRBV9; 12 nucleotides align to TRBD1. Germline-derived CDR1 and CDR2 are SGDLS and YYNGEE. V lost 3 bases and J lost 9; bases outside the gene matches: 11. The CDR3 spans 16 residues. CDR3 bases: TGTGCCAGCAGCGCAGGACCGGGACAGGGGGCTGTGACGCAGTATTTT. It codes for CASSAGPGQGAVTQYF.

This clone was counted once. This chain uses TRBV6-2 or TRBV6-3 with TRBJ1-1; D gene uncertain. From germline, CDR1 is MNHEY and CDR2 SVGEGT. V lost 6 bases and J lost 6, with 8 bases in between. This CDR3 has 11 residues. This chain's CDR3 is CASSWVAEAFF. In DNA, the CDR3 is TGTGCCAGCAGCTGGGTGGCTGAAGCTTTCTTT.

The rearrangement links TRBV14 to TRBJ2-2, with 7 bases lining up with TRBD1. CDR3 length: 14 amino acids. Unmatched junction bases numbered 8, after V lost 0 bases and J lost 13 bases. Germline V gene lookup returns CDR1 SGHDN and CDR2 FVKESK. DNA for the CDR3: TGTGCCAGCAGCCAAGATAAGCGACAGGGTCGGCTGTTTTTT. This codes for CASSQDKRQGRLFF.

This clone was seen just once. This chain uses TRBV11-3 with TRBJ1-1; D is unclear. The CDR3 totals 12 residues. With 0 bases removed from V and 1 base from J, the gap between germline ends came to 0 bases. Germline lookup yields CDR1 SGHNT and CDR2 YENEEA. In nucleotides, the CDR3 is TGTGCCAGCAGCTTAGAGAACACTGAAGCTTTCTTT. It codes for CASSLENTEAFF.

This sequence joins TRBV29-1 and TRBJ1-1; a possible D gene is TRBD1 (6 bases). The CDR3 totals 12 residues. Trimming stripped 8 bases from V and 4 bases from J, with 14 bases between. Per germline, CDR1 SQVTM and CDR2 ANQGSEA. CDR3 loop: CSSGGRATEAFF. The DNA for the CDR3 is TGCAGCTCTGGGGGCAGGGCCACTGAAGCTTTCTTT.

This clone was detected only a few times. The rearrangement joins TRBV5-6 to TRBJ1-2, with TRBD1 matching 9 bases. After removal of 3 bases from V and 1 base from J, the junction contained 1 base not matched to a gene. This CDR3 is 14 amino acids long. Per germline, CDR1 SGHDT and CDR2 YYEEEE. This CDR3 reads CASSSDRGNYGYTF. CDR3 nucleotides: TGTGCCAGCAGCTCGGACAGGGGTAACTATGGCTACACCTTC.

The J gene is TRBJ2-5, the V gene TRBV30; 8 nucleotides match TRBD2. From germline, CDR1 is GTSNPN and CDR2 SVGIG (reference sequence). The CDR3 length is 14 residues. J lost 6 bases, V lost 3 bases, and 9 bases had no gene match. The CDR3 here is CAWRNGGAAKTQYF. DNA for the CDR3: TGTGCCTGGAGAAACGGGGGGGCCGCGAAGACCCAGTACTTC.

V is TRBV7-8 and J is TRBJ2-2; D gene unclear. The CDR3 extends over 14 amino acids. Germline-derived CDR1 and CDR2 are SGHVS and FQNEAQ. The V gene lost 5 bases and the J gene lost 6 bases, with 13 bases spanning the gap. The CDR3 loop reads CASSRKRLAGELFF. In DNA, the CDR3 is TGTGCCAGCAGCCGAAAGAGGCTGGCCGGGGAGCTGTTTTTT.

The gene calls are TRBV25-1 and TRBJ1-2, with D unclear. This CDR3 comprises 14 residues. Trimming left V 3 bases short and J 8 bases short, with 16 bases between. Germline CDR1 is MGHDK and CDR2 is SYGVNS. In DNA form, the CDR3 reads TGTGCCAGCAGTGATTGGTACACGAGAAGAGGCTACACCTTC. It specifies CASSDWYTRRGYTF.

This chain joins TRBV3-1 (or the pseudogene TRBV3-2) and TRBJ2-7, with 7 positions matching TRBD1. There are 16 residues in the CDR3. In germline, CDR1 is LGHDT, CDR2 YNNKEL (reference sequence). V lost 0 bases and J lost 3; bases outside the gene matches: 8. The CDR3 nucleotides are TGTGCCAGCAGCCAAGATACAGGGGCCAAGATCTACGAGCAGTACTTC. Translation: CASSQDTGAKIYEQYF.

CDR3 DNA: TGTGCCAGCTCACCCAGGGGGCCACATTCAGGGGAGACCCAGTACTTC. It specifies CASSPRGPHSGETQYF. The V and J genes are TRBV18 and TRBJ2-5; 8 positions match TRBD1. Losses at the gene ends were 3 bases for V and 5 bases for J; bases not matched to a gene: 11. The CDR3 is 16 residues long. CDR1 KGHSH and CDR2 LQKENI come from the germline V gene.

The chain's CDR3 is CASSLALSGLYGELFF. CDR3 DNA: TGTGCCAGCAGCTTAGCGTTATCTGGGTTATACGGGGAGCTGTTTTTT. The chain employs TRBV7-6 and TRBJ2-2; unclear D gene. V was shortened by 0 bases and J by 7 bases, with 15 bases between the two germline ends. This CDR3 has 16 amino acids. Germline loops: CDR1 SGHVS, CDR2 FNYEAQ. Full variable domain (outside the CDR3, taken from reference TRBV7-6 and TRBJ2-2): GAGVSQSPRYKVTKRGQDVALRCDPISGHVSLYWYRQALGQGPEFLTYFNYEAQQDKSGLPNDRFSAERPEGSISTLTIQRTEQRDSAMYRCASSLALSGLYGELFFGEGSRLTVL.

The chain combines TRBV7-2 with TRBJ2-3, with 11 bases lining up with TRBD2. The germline V gene encodes CDR1 SGHTA and CDR2 FQGNSA. The CDR3 spans 15 residues. The V gene end was trimmed by 1 base and the J gene end by 6 bases; junction bases not matched to a gene: 3. The CDR3 loop reads CASSLGASGGDTQYF. In DNA form, the CDR3 reads TGTGCCAGCAGCTTAGGGGCTAGCGGGGGGGATACGCAGTATTTT.

This chain joins TRBV16 and TRBJ2-6; 8 nucleotides line up with TRBD2. Germline V lookup: CDR1 KGHSY, CDR2 FQNENV. The CDR3 contains 14 residues. V shed 2 bases, J shed 12 bases, and the junction held 6 bases outside the gene matches. CDR3 protein: CASSQSGGIPVLTF. DNA for the CDR3: TGTGCCAGCAGCCAAAGCGGGGGAATTCCCGTCCTGACTTTC.

The chain joins TRBV29-1 to TRBJ1-4; the D gene is possibly TRBD1 (5 bases). Germline CDR1 reads SQVTM; CDR2 reads ANQGSEA. Trimming shortened V by 1 base and J by 5 bases, and 8 bases separated the two germline ends. The CDR3 is made up of 13 amino acids. In DNA form, the CDR3 reads TGCAGCGTTGAAGTCTCAGGGAATGAAAAACTGTTTTTT. It codes for CSVEVSGNEKLFF.

The V gene is TRBV18, the J gene TRBJ1-5, with D perhaps matching TRBD1 (6 bases). The CDR3 is 13 residues long. V dropped 6 bases and J dropped 3 bases, with 9 bases sitting between them. Germline V gene data show CDR1 as KGHSH and CDR2 as LQKENI. Here the CDR3 DNA reads TGTGCCAGCTCCGGACAGTACAATCAGCCCCAGCATTTT. Its protein product is CASSGQYNQPQHF.

This chain joins TRBV7-9 and TRBJ1-2; maybe TRBD1 (6 bases). This CDR3 has 16 residues. Germline values: CDR1 SEHNR, CDR2 FQNEAQ (reference sequence). Trimming took 1 base from V and 2 from J, leaving 14 bases between them. The CDR3 loop is CASSLGGHRANYGYTF. In nucleotides, the CDR3 is TGTGCCAGCAGCTTAGGGGGCCACAGGGCCAACTATGGCTACACCTTC.

As DNA, the CDR3 is TGCGCCAGCAGCCAAGATATCGAACAGGACTATGGCTACACCTTC. It translates to CASSQDIEQDYGYTF. The V call is TRBV4-1, the J call TRBJ1-2; possibly TRBD1 for D (5 bases). The CDR3 spans 15 residues. Germline CDR1 reads MGHRA; CDR2 reads YSYEKL. V was trimmed by 0 bases and J by 3 bases, leaving 11 bases between them.

This clone has just one count. The chain has TRBV10-1 and TRBJ2-2; 7 bases map to TRBD2. There are 13 residues in the CDR3. From germline, CDR1 is WNHNN and CDR2 SYGVQD (reference sequence). V was clipped by 7 bases and J by 6 bases; unmatched bases: 5. The CDR3 sequence: CASKSGEAGELFF. CDR3 coding DNA: TGCGCCAGCAAAAGCGGGGAGGCCGGGGAGCTGTTTTTT.

This chain links TRBV19 with TRBJ1-5; 9 bases agree with TRBD1. Trimming at V came to 7 bases and at J to 2 bases, leaving 9 bases not matched to a gene. The CDR3 is 16 amino acids. Germline CDR1 and CDR2: LNHDA and SQIVND (reference sequence). Written as DNA, the CDR3 is TGTGCCAGTAATCCGGGACAGGGTACGGGCAATCAGCCCCAGCATTTT. Translated, it gives CASNPGQGTGNQPQHF.

The chain has TRBV7-7 and TRBJ2-5, with TRBD2 matching over 14 bases. Germline trimming cut 4 bases from V and 4 bases from J; bases unmatched to any gene: 2. The germline V gene encodes CDR1 SSHAT and CDR2 FNYEAQ (reference sequence). The CDR3 has 15 amino acids. The CDR3 DNA sequence: TGTGCCAGCAGCTCAGGACTAGCGGGGGGAGAGACCCAGTACTTC. Translated, it gives CASSSGLAGGETQYF.

The chain carries TRBV18 and TRBJ2-7; D is uncertain. The CDR3 has 13 amino acids. Germline loops: CDR1 KGHSH, CDR2 LQKENI. V was trimmed by 3 bases and J by 5 bases, leaving 11 bases between them. The CDR3: CASSPQDGDEQYV. CDR3 nucleotide sequence: TGTGCCAGCTCACCCCAGGACGGCGACGAGCAGTACGTC.

The chain employs TRBV6-5 and TRBJ2-1, with D unclear. The CDR3 is 15 residues long. V lost 2 bases and J lost 0, with 8 bases in between. Per germline, CDR1 MNHEY and CDR2 SVGAGI. In DNA, the CDR3 is TGTGCCAGCAGTTACGGGGTCAGCTCCTACAATGAGCAGTTCTTC. Translation: CASSYGVSSYNEQFF.

V gene TRBV5-8 combines with J gene TRBJ2-1; 16 bases fit TRBD2. Looked up from germline, CDR1 is SGHTS and CDR2 is YDEGEE. The V gene end was trimmed by 6 bases and the J gene end by 4 bases; junction bases not matched to a gene: 4. The CDR3 has 16 amino acids. This CDR3 is CASNPGLAGGYNEQFF. CDR3 DNA: TGTGCCAGCAACCCGGGACTAGCGGGGGGGTACAATGAGCAGTTCTTC.

The genes are TRBV7-9 and TRBJ2-7; D perhaps matches TRBD1 (6 bases). This CDR3 has 14 amino acids. Between the trimmed V and J ends, which lost 6 bases and 3 bases, there was a span of 15 bases. Germline V CDR1 and CDR2: SEHNR, FQNEAQ (reference sequence). This chain's CDR3 is CASSPQGLLYEQYF. CDR3 nucleotide sequence: TGTGCCAGCAGTCCCCAGGGGTTACTCTACGAGCAGTACTTC.

The chain uses TRBV30 and TRBJ1-6; D may be TRBD1 (6 bases). Trimming pared 4 bases from V and 7 bases from J, leaving 11 bases between. This CDR3 is 13 amino acids long. Germline V gene sequence: CDR1 GTSNPN, CDR2 SVGIG (reference sequence). The CDR3: CAWMSRGNSPLHF. CDR3 coding DNA: TGTGCCTGGATGAGCAGGGGCAATTCACCCCTCCACTTT.

This clone was observed a few times. This rearrangement joins TRBV6-1 to TRBJ2-7; 11 nucleotides align to TRBD1. This CDR3 spans 15 amino acids. The germline V gene encodes CDR1 MNHNS and CDR2 SASEGT. Losses at the gene ends were 0 bases for V and 3 bases for J; bases not matched to a gene: 1. CDR3 in amino acids: CASSEAGTGGYEQYF. The CDR3 DNA reads as TGTGCCAGCAGTGAAGCCGGGACAGGGGGCTACGAGCAGTACTTC.

The chain has TRBV6-1 and TRBJ2-1; 12 bases are shared with TRBD2. The germline V gene has CDR1 MNHNS and CDR2 SASEGT. The CDR3 extends over 15 amino acids. V lost 2 bases to trimming and J lost 8 bases; unmatched junction nucleotides: 4. This chain's CDR3 is CASSELAGGPDEQFF. CDR3 in DNA: TGTGCCAGCAGTGAACTAGCGGGGGGGCCGGATGAGCAGTTCTTC.

The rearrangement links TRBV27 to TRBJ1-6; D not certain. The V and J ends lost 4 bases and 4 bases respectively, with 8 bases between them. Per germline, CDR1 MNHEY and CDR2 SMNVEV (reference sequence). This CDR3 contains 14 residues. CDR3 nucleotides: TGTGCCAGCAGTTCGCAGGTATATAATTCACCCCTCCACTTT. Its protein product is CASSSQVYNSPLHF.

This sequence joins TRBV7-2 and TRBJ1-2; no definite D call. There are 13 residues in the CDR3. Trimming removed 7 bases at V and 2 bases at J, with 11 bases between. The germline gives CDR1 SGHTA, CDR2 FQGNSA. The chain's CDR3 is CASTSGRNYGYTF. The CDR3 region has the DNA TGTGCCAGCACCTCCGGGAGAAACTATGGCTACACCTTC.

The chain links TRBV29-1 to TRBJ2-7, with D possibly TRBD2 on 6 matching bases. V was cut by 7 bases and J by 6 bases, with 13 bases left in between. The CDR3 length is 11 residues. Per the germline V gene, CDR1 is SQVTM and CDR2 is ANQGSEA. The CDR3 DNA is TGCAGCGCGGAGGGCAGCTCCGAGCAGTACTTC. Translating it yields CSAEGSSEQYF.